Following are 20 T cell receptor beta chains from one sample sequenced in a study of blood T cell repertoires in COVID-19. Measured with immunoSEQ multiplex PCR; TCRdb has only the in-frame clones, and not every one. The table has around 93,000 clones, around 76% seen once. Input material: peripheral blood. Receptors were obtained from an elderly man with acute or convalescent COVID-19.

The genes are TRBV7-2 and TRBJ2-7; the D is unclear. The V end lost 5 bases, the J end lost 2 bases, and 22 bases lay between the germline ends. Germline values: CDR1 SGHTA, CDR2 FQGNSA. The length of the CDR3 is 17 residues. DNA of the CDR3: TGTGCCAGCAGCCTCGGAGTGGATTTCCAAACTACCTACGAGCAGTACTTC. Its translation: CASSLGVDFQTTYEQYF. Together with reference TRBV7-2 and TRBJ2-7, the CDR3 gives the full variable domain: GAGVSQSPSNKVTEKGKDVELRCDPISGHTALYWYRQSLGQGLEFLIYFQGNSAPDKSGLPSDRFSAERTGGSVSTLTIQRTQQEDSAVYLCASSLGVDFQTTYEQYFGPGTRLTVT.

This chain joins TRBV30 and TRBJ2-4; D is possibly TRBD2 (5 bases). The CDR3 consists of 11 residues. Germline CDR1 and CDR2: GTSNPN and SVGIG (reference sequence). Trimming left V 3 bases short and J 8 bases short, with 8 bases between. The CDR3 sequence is CAWSGVDIQYF. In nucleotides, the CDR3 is TGTGCCTGGAGCGGGGTAGACATTCAGTACTTC.

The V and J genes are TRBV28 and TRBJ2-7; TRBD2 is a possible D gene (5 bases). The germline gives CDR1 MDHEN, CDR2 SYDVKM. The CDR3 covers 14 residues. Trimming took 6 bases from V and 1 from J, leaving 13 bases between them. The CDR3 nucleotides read TGTGCCAGCAGGGAGGAGGAGGTGTCCTACGAGCAGTACTTC. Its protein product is CASREEEVSYEQYF.

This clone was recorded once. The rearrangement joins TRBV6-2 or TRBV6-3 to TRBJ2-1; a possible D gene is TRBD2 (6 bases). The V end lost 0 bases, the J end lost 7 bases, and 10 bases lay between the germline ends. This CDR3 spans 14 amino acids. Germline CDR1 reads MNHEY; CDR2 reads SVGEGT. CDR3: CASSYSGRSNEQFF. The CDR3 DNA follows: TGTGCCAGCAGTTACTCGGGGAGGTCGAATGAGCAGTTCTTC.

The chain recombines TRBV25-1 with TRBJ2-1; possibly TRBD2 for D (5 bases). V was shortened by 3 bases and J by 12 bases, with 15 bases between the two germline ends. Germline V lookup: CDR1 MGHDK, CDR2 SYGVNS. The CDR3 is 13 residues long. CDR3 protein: CASSDPPSLAQFF. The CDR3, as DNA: TGTGCCAGCAGTGACCCCCCTAGCTTAGCGCAGTTCTTC.

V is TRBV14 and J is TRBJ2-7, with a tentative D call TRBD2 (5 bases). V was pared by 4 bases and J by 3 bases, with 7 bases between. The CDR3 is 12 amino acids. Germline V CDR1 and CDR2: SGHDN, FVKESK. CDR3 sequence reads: CASSRGLYEQYF. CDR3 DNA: TGTGCCAGCAGCCGTGGACTCTACGAGCAGTACTTC.

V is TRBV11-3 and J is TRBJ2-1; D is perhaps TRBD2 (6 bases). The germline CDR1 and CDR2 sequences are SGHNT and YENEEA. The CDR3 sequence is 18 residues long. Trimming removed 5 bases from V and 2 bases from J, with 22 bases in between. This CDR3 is CASSNHDRWRGAYNEQFF. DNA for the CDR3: TGTGCCAGCAGCAATCATGACCGTTGGAGGGGAGCCTACAATGAGCAGTTCTTC.

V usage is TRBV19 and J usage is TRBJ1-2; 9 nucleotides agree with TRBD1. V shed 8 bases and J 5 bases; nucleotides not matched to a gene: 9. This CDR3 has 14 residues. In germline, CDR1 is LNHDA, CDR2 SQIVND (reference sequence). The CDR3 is CASGPGQGSYGYTF. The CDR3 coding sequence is TGTGCCAGTGGGCCGGGACAGGGATCGTATGGCTACACCTTC. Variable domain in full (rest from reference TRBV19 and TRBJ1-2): DGGITQSPKYLFRKEGQNVTLSCEQNLNHDAMYWYRQDPGQGLRLIYYSQIVNDFQKGDIAEGYSVSREKKESFPLTVTSAQKNPTAFYLCASGPGQGSYGYTFGSGTRLTVV.

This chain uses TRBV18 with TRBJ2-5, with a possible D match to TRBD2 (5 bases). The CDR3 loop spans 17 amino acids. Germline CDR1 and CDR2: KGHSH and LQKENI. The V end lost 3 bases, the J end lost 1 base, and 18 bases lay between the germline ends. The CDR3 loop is CASSPLPSAGAQETQYF. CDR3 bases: TGTGCCAGCTCACCTCTACCCTCGGCGGGTGCCCAAGAGACCCAGTACTTC.

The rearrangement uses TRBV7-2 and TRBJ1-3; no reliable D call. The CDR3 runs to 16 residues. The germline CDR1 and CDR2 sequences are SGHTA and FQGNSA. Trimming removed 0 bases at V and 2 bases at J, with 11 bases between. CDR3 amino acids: CASSLARPAPGNTIYF. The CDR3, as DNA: TGTGCCAGCAGCTTAGCGAGGCCAGCCCCTGGAAACACCATATATTTT.

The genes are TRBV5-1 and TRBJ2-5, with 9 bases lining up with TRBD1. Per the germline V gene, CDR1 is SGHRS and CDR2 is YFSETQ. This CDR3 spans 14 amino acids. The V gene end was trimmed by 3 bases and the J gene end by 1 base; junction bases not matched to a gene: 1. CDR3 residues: CASSSTGGQETQYF. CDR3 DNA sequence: TGCGCCAGCAGCTCGACAGGGGGCCAAGAGACCCAGTACTTC.

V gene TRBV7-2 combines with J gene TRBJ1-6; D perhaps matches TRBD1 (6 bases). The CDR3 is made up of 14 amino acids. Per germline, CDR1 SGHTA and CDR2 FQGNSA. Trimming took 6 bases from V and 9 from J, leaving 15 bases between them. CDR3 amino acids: CASRGALGGSPLHF. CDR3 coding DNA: TGTGCCAGCAGGGGAGCTCTAGGGGGTTCACCCCTCCACTTT.

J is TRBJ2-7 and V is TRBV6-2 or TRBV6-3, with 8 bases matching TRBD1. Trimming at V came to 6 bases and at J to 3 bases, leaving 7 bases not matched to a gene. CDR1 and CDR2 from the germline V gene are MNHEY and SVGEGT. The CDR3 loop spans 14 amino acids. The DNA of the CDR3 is TGTGCCAGCAGCAACCAGGGGGCTGGCTACGAGCAGTACTTC. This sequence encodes CASSNQGAGYEQYF.

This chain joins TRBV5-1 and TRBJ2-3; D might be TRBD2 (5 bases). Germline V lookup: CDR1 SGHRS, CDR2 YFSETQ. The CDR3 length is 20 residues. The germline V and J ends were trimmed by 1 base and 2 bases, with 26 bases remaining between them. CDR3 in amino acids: CASSLSGSRYGADPTDTQYF. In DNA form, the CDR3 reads TGCGCCAGCAGCTTGTCTGGCAGTCGGTACGGAGCGGACCCCACAGATACGCAGTATTTT.

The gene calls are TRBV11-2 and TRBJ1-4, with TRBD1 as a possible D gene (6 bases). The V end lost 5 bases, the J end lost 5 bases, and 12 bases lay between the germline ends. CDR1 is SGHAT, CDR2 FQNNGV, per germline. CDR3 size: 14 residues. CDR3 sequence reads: CASSHGTQNEKLFF. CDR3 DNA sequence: TGTGCCAGCAGCCATGGGACACAGAATGAAAAACTGTTTTTT.

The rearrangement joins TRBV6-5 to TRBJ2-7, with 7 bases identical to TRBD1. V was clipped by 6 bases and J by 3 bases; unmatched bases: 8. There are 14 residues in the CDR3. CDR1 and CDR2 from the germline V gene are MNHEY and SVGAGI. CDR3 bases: TGTGCCAGCAGGCGAGACAGGGTTGACTACGAGCAGTACTTC. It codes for CASRRDRVDYEQYF.

The CDR3 sequence: CAISDMAVPQYF. CDR3 sequence (DNA): TGTGCCATCAGTGACATGGCTGTACCTCAGTACTTC. This rearrangement joins TRBV10-3 to TRBJ2-5; no reliable D call. The CDR3 is 12 residues long. The V end lost 3 bases, the J end lost 11 bases, and 13 bases lay between the germline ends. Per germline, CDR1 ENHRY and CDR2 SYGVKD.

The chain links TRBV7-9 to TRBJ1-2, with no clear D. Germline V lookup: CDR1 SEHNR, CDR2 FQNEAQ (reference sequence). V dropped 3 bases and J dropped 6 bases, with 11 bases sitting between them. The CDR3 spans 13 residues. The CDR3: CASSFRPGDGYTF. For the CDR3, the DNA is TGTGCCAGCAGCTTCAGGCCAGGTGATGGCTACACCTTC.

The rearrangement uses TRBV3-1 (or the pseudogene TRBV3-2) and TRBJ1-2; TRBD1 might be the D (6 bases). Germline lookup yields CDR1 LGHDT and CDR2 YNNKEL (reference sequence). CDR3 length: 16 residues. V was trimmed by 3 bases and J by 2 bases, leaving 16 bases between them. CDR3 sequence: CASSHARGGPNYGYTF. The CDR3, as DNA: TGTGCCAGCAGCCACGCCCGGGGGGGGCCAAACTATGGCTACACCTTC.

The CDR3 nucleotides read TGTGCCAGCAGTTACCAGGACTACGAGCAGTACTTC. Residues: CASSYQDYEQYF. This chain joins TRBV6-2 or TRBV6-3 and TRBJ2-7; D not certain. The germline gives CDR1 MNHEY, CDR2 SVGEGT. The CDR3 is 12 amino acids. Trimming removed 2 bases at V and 3 bases at J, with 5 bases between.